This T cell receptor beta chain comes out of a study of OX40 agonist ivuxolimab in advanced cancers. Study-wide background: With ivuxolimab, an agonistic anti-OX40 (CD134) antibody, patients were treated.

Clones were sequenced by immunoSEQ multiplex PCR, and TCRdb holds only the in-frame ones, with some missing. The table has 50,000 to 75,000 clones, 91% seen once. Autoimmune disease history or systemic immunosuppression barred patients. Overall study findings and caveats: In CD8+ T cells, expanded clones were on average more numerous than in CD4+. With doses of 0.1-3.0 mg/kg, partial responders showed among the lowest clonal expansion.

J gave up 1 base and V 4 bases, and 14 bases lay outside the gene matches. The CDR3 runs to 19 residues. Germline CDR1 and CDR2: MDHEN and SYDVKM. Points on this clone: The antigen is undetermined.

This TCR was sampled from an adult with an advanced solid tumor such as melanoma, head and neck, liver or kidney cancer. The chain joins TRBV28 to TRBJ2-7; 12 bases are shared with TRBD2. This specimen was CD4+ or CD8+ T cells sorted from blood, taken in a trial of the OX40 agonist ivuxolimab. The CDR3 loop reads CASSSLHLTSGSQSYEQYF. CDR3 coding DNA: TGTGCCAGCAGTTCCCTACATCTGACTAGCGGGAGTCAATCCTACGAGCAGTACTTC. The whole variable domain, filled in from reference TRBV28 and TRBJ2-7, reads DVKVTQSSRYLVKRTGEKVFLECVQDMDHENMFWYRQDPGLGLRLIYFSYDVKMKEKGDIPEGYSVSREKKERFSLILESASTNQTSMYLCASSSLHLTSGSQSYEQYFGPGTRLTVT.